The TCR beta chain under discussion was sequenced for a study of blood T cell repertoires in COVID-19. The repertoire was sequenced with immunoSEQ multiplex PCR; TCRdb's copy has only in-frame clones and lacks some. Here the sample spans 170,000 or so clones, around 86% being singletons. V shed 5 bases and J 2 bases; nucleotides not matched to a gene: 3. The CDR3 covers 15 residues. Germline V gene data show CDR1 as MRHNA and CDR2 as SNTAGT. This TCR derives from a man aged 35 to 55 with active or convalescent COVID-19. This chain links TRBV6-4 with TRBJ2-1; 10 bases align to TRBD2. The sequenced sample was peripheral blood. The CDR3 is CASSFSGGPYNEQFF. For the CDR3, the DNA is TGTGCCAGCAGTTTTAGCGGGGGGCCCTACAATGAGCAGTTCTTC.